These 18 T cell receptor beta chains came from one sample sequenced in a study of CD8+ T cells in alopecia areata. Extraction and reverse transcription of RNA yielded cDNA as the sequencing template. Sequencing was performed with immunoSEQ multiplex PCR; in TCRdb, only in-frame clones are kept and a portion is missing. The table has some 180,000 clones, roughly 46% seen once. Described treatment: oral pan-JAK inhibitor, 5-10 mg twice daily. The sequenced sample was CD8+ T cells sorted from blood, obtained around week 53, from a patient treated with tofacitinib. The source of these receptors is a human donor with alopecia areata.

V and J are TRBV10-3 and TRBJ1-1; D is uncertain. CDR1 ENHRY and CDR2 SYGVKD come from the germline V gene. The CDR3 consists of 13 residues. V was pared by 3 bases and J by 3 bases, with 8 bases between. This CDR3 is CAISDADDTEAFF. CDR3 bases: TGTGCCATCAGTGACGCGGACGACACTGAAGCTTTCTTT.

The chain links TRBV6-5 to TRBJ2-7; 8 nucleotides align to TRBD2. The CDR3 runs 15 residues. V was pared by 5 bases and J by 5 bases, with 11 bases of the junction left unmatched. The germline V gene encodes CDR1 MNHEY and CDR2 SVGAGI. As DNA, the CDR3 is TGTGCCAGCAGTAAAGAAACCGGGACTAGTAACGAGCAGTACTTC. It specifies CASSKETGTSNEQYF.

The chain is built from TRBV7-9 and TRBJ2-5, with D unclear. Germline lookup yields CDR1 SEHNR and CDR2 FQNEAQ (reference sequence). The CDR3 consists of 12 residues. V was trimmed by 5 bases and J by 5 bases, leaving 9 bases between them. In nucleotides, the CDR3 is TGTGCCAGCAGCGGGATGGAGGAGACCCAGTACTTC. Protein sequence: CASSGMEETQYF.

This chain joins TRBV29-1 and TRBJ2-2, with D unclear. Germline lookup yields CDR1 SQVTM and CDR2 ANQGSEA. The CDR3 is made up of 12 amino acids. The V gene lost 5 bases and the J gene lost 3 bases, with 7 bases spanning the gap. Written as DNA, the CDR3 is TGCAGCGTTCTGGCTGACACCGGGGAGCTGTTTTTT. Translating it yields CSVLADTGELFF.

V usage is TRBV10-3 and J usage is TRBJ2-3; TRBD1 matches 8 bases. Looked up from germline, CDR1 is ENHRY and CDR2 is SYGVKD. V lost 0 bases and J lost 2; bases outside the gene matches: 7. CDR3 length: 17 residues. Here the CDR3 reads CAISESRGTGDTDTQYF. CDR3 bases: TGTGCCATCAGTGAGTCGAGAGGGACAGGCGACACAGATACGCAGTATTTT.

This clone was detected a few times. The chain carries TRBV7-6 and TRBJ2-7; D might be TRBD1 (5 bases). Trimming took 4 bases from V and 7 from J, leaving 17 bases between them. Looked up from germline, CDR1 is SGHVS and CDR2 is FNYEAQ. This CDR3 region has 14 residues. The CDR3: CASSSHPRAQEQYF. The CDR3 nucleotides are TGTGCCAGCAGCTCCCACCCCAGGGCTCAAGAGCAGTACTTC.

This clone was seen a handful of times. Other DNA sequences of this sample code for an identical CDR3. V and J are TRBV30 and TRBJ1-2; D remains unclear. V was cut by 0 bases and J by 6 bases, with 5 bases left in between. The CDR3 is 11 amino acids. Per germline, CDR1 GTSNPN and CDR2 SVGIG (reference sequence). The CDR3 here is CAWSVGDGYTF. The CDR3 DNA follows: TGTGCCTGGAGTGTAGGCGATGGCTACACCTTC.

On this clone: This CDR3 is also generated by other DNA sequences in the sample. J is TRBJ1-2 and V is TRBV25-1; D call uncertain. V dropped 6 bases and J dropped 6 bases, with 11 bases sitting between them. This CDR3 has 12 residues. CDR1 is MGHDK and CDR2 is SYGVNS in the germline V gene. CDR3 DNA: TGTGCCAGCAGAGATACTGCGGATGGCTACACCTTC. This encodes CASRDTADGYTF.

This chain uses TRBV5-6 with TRBJ1-5, with no clear D. Trimming took 0 bases from V and 4 from J, leaving 8 bases between them. This CDR3 has 14 amino acids. Per germline, CDR1 SGHDT and CDR2 YYEEEE. The CDR3 protein is CASSLEGWNQPQHF. CDR3 coding DNA: TGTGCCAGCAGCTTGGAAGGGTGGAATCAGCCCCAGCATTTT.

A few counts support this clone. The chain employs TRBV29-1 and TRBJ1-1; D not resolved. The CDR3 sequence is 10 residues long. Trimming removed 7 bases from V and 4 bases from J, with 7 bases in between. Germline assignment: CDR1 SQVTM and CDR2 ANQGSEA. The CDR3 nucleotides read TGCAGCGCCACGACCACTGAAGCTTTCTTT. It codes for CSATTTEAFF. Looking up the rest from reference TRBV29-1 and TRBJ1-1 gives the full variable domain: SAVISQKPSRDICQRGTSLTIQCQVDSQVTMMFWYRQQPGQSLTLIATANQGSEATYESGFVIDKFPISRPNLTFSTLTVSNMSPEDSSIYLCSATTTEAFFGQGTRLTVV.

This clone was detected a few times. The genes are TRBV5-4 and TRBJ2-3; D may correspond to TRBD1 or TRBD2 (5 bases each). Germline V lookup: CDR1 SGHNT, CDR2 YYREEE (reference sequence). Trimming cost V 4 bases and J 0 bases, with 12 bases left between them. CDR3 length: 15 residues. The CDR3 is CASSPGTSSTDTQYF. Here the CDR3 DNA reads TGTGCCAGCAGCCCGGGGACGAGTAGCACAGATACGCAGTATTTT.

The rearrangement links TRBV13 to TRBJ2-5, with a possible D match to TRBD1 (6 bases). V lost 4 bases to trimming and J lost 2 bases, with 14 bases between them. Germline V gene lookup returns CDR1 PRHDT and CDR2 FYEKMQ (reference sequence). The CDR3 contains 15 residues. The CDR3 coding sequence is TGTGCCAGCAGCTACAGGGTCTCTGGGCAAGAGACCCAGTACTTC. Translating it yields CASSYRVSGQETQYF. Using reference TRBV13 and TRBJ2-5 for the parts outside the CDR3, the full variable domain is AAGVIQSPRHLIKEKRETATLKCYPIPRHDTVYWYQQGPGQDPQFLISFYEKMQSDKGSIPDRFSAQQFSDYHSELNMSSLELGDSALYFCASSYRVSGQETQYFGPGTRLLVL.

This chain links TRBV6-1 with TRBJ2-5, with D unclear. The V gene's germline CDR1 is MNHNS and CDR2 SASEGT. The CDR3 spans 14 residues. The V end lost 7 bases, the J end lost 5 bases, and 17 bases lay between the germline ends. CDR3 nucleotide sequence: TGTGCCAGCACCAACGGTGGGGTTAGGGAGACCCAGTACTTC. Encoded protein: CASTNGGVRETQYF.

This clone has a handful of counts. The chain is built from TRBV2 and TRBJ2-4, with TRBD2 matching over 13 bases. CDR1 is SNHLY and CDR2 is FYNNEI in the germline V gene. The CDR3 loop spans 18 amino acids. Trimming removed 5 bases from V and 4 bases from J; junction bases left unmatched: 11. CDR3 loop: CASSRGLAGDRRKNIQYF. The CDR3 DNA reads TGTGCCAGCAGTCGAGGACTAGCGGGGGACCGAAGGAAAAACATTCAGTACTTC.

The gene calls are TRBV30 and TRBJ2-1; D not certain. Trimming left V 0 bases short and J 10 bases short, with 7 bases between. Germline V gives CDR1 GTSNPN, CDR2 SVGIG (reference sequence). The CDR3 is made up of 11 amino acids. The CDR3 loop reads CAWSVEREQFF. CDR3 DNA: TGTGCCTGGAGTGTAGAGCGCGAGCAGTTCTTC.

This clone was counted a few times. The gene calls are TRBV19 and TRBJ2-2; D ambiguous. Germline V lookup: CDR1 LNHDA, CDR2 SQIVND (reference sequence). Trimming removed 7 bases from V and 5 bases from J, with 8 bases in between. The CDR3 covers 12 residues. The CDR3 loop is CASNYGTGELFF. CDR3 coding DNA: TGTGCCAGTAACTACGGTACCGGGGAGCTGTTTTTT.

The chain carries TRBV2 and TRBJ2-3, with no clear D. Trimming stripped 3 bases from V and 5 bases from J, with 9 bases between. Germline-derived CDR1 and CDR2 are SNHLY and FYNNEI. This CDR3 has 13 amino acids. Here the CDR3 DNA reads TGTGCCAGCAGTGACAAGGTAGGAGATACGCAGTATTTT. It specifies CASSDKVGDTQYF.

The J gene is TRBJ2-7, the V gene TRBV25-1; the D gene is possibly TRBD1 (6 bases). The length of the CDR3 is 14 residues. CDR1 is MGHDK and CDR2 is SYGVNS in the germline V gene. V was trimmed by 8 bases and J by 1 base, leaving 15 bases between them. CDR3 in DNA: TGTGCCAGCGGACCCAGGGGACATTCCTACGAGCAGTACTTC. Translating it yields CASGPRGHSYEQYF.